The 27 T cell receptor beta chains below come from one sample, sequenced in a study of blood T cell repertoires in COVID-19. Only in-frame clones appear in the TCRdb table, and some are missing; sequencing was by immunoSEQ multiplex PCR. Among 200,000 to 250,000 clones listed, 75% to 90% were seen once. Sequencing was done on a sample of peripheral blood. These receptors were collected from a woman in her 40s with acute or convalescent COVID-19.

The V and J genes are TRBV20-1 and TRBJ1-2; tentatively, D is TRBD1 (6 bases). Germline CDR1 reads DFQATT; CDR2 reads SNEGSKA (reference sequence). Trimming stripped 3 bases from V and 4 bases from J, with 15 bases between. The CDR3 extends over 14 amino acids. The CDR3 DNA is TGCAGTGCTAGTACCTCCAGGGGCAGCTATGGCTACACCTTC. Translation gives CSASTSRGSYGYTF.

This clone was counted between two and nine times. The genes are TRBV2 and TRBJ2-1; D is perhaps TRBD1 (6 bases). The V end lost 6 bases, the J end lost 3 bases, and 12 bases lay between the germline ends. The CDR3 is 14 amino acids. Germline V CDR1 and CDR2: SNHLY, FYNNEI. CDR3 region: CASRGAAHYNEQFF. CDR3 nucleotides: TGTGCCAGCAGGGGGGCTGCCCACTACAATGAGCAGTTCTTC.

The chain carries TRBV7-3 and TRBJ2-1; TRBD2 matches at 16 bases. Germline V gene sequence: CDR1 SGHTA, CDR2 FQGTGA. The CDR3 consists of 20 residues. Trimming removed 5 bases from V and 3 bases from J; junction bases left unmatched: 13. CDR3 residues: CASSPQGGTSGGAVYNEQFF. The CDR3 bases are TGTGCCAGCAGCCCCCAGGGGGGGACTAGCGGGGGGGCTGTCTACAATGAGCAGTTCTTC.

The CDR3 region has the DNA TGTGCCAGCAGCCCGGAGGGCCTTAGCACAGATACGCAGTATTTT. Translation: CASSPEGLSTDTQYF. This chain connects TRBV3-1 (or the pseudogene TRBV3-2) to TRBJ2-3, with a tentative D call TRBD2 (6 bases). Germline V gene data show CDR1 as LGHDT and CDR2 as YNNKEL (reference sequence). V gave up 4 bases and J gave up 0 bases, with 11 bases separating them. The CDR3 extends over 15 amino acids.

The V call is TRBV6-5, the J call TRBJ2-5, with 8 nucleotides matching TRBD2. V lost 6 bases to trimming and J lost 3 bases; unmatched junction nucleotides: 3. The CDR3 contains 13 residues. Germline V CDR1 and CDR2: MNHEY, SVGAGI. CDR3 residues: CASRDGREETQYF. The CDR3 coding sequence is TGTGCCAGCAGGGACGGGAGGGAAGAGACCCAGTACTTC.

The chain employs TRBV4-1 and TRBJ2-2, with 11 bases identical to TRBD1. This CDR3 has 16 residues. Germline CDR1 and CDR2: MGHRA and YSYEKL. With 4 bases clipped from V and 5 bases from J, the junction kept 6 bases outside the gene matches. CDR3: CASSREGQGGTGELFF. The CDR3 DNA follows: TGCGCCAGCAGCCGCGAGGGACAGGGGGGGACCGGGGAGCTGTTTTTT.

J is TRBJ1-2 and V is TRBV19; 11 bases are a match to TRBD1. This CDR3 region has 15 residues. J gave up 5 bases and V 2 bases, and 4 bases lay outside the gene matches. The germline V gene encodes CDR1 LNHDA and CDR2 SQIVND (reference sequence). In nucleotides, the CDR3 is TGTGCCAGTAGTATACTCGGGACAGGGGGATATGGCTACACCTTC. Translating it yields CASSILGTGGYGYTF.

V gene TRBV18 combines with J gene TRBJ2-3, with 9 nucleotides matching TRBD2. The CDR3 is made up of 14 amino acids. From germline, CDR1 is KGHSH and CDR2 LQKENI. V dropped 8 bases and J dropped 1; count of bases not matched to a gene: 4. The CDR3 nucleotides read TGTGCCAGCCGTAGCGGGGGTCGCACAGATACGCAGTATTTT. Protein: CASRSGGRTDTQYF.

This clone occurred once. The DNA of the CDR3 is TGCGCCAGCAGCTTGGGGACTAGCGGGGTCGACAATGAGCAGTTCTTC. Translation gives CASSLGTSGVDNEQFF. V gene TRBV5-1 combines with J gene TRBJ2-1; 12 nucleotides align to TRBD2. The CDR3 consists of 16 residues. Losses at the gene ends were 0 bases for V and 5 bases for J; bases not matched to a gene: 3. The germline V gene encodes CDR1 SGHRS and CDR2 YFSETQ. The whole variable domain, filled in from reference TRBV5-1 and TRBJ2-1, reads KAGVTQTPRYLIKTRGQQVTLSCSPISGHRSVSWYQQTPGQGLQFLFEYFSETQRNKGNFPGRFSGRQFSNSRSEMNVSTLELGDSALYLCASSLGTSGVDNEQFFGPGTRLTVL.

The J gene is TRBJ2-7, the V gene TRBV27; a possible D gene is TRBD2 (5 bases). V was clipped by 8 bases and J by 1 base, with 12 bases between them. The CDR3 runs to 13 residues. Germline-derived CDR1 and CDR2 are MNHEY and SMNVEV (reference sequence). This chain's CDR3 is CASSQTGSYEQYV. CDR3 nucleotide sequence: TGTGCCAGCTCCCAGACGGGATCCTACGAGCAGTACGTC.

This chain links TRBV7-9 with TRBJ2-7, with 7 bases matching TRBD2. Trimming took 8 bases from V and 1 from J; bases not matched to a gene: 11. CDR1 SEHNR and CDR2 FQNEAQ come from the germline V gene (reference sequence). The CDR3 runs to 15 residues. The CDR3 loop is CASPQRGTASYEQYV. CDR3 sequence (DNA): TGTGCCAGCCCCCAGCGGGGAACGGCTTCCTACGAGCAGTACGTC.

This sequence joins TRBV6-4 and TRBJ1-5; TRBD1 aligns across 8 bases. The CDR3 loop spans 20 amino acids. The germline V gene encodes CDR1 MRHNA and CDR2 SNTAGT. V lost 2 bases, J lost 3 bases, and 18 bases stayed unmatched. The CDR3 spells CASSDPPGPGGDLPNQPQHF. The CDR3 coding sequence is TGTGCCAGCAGTGACCCCCCGGGTCCAGGGGGCGATTTACCCAATCAGCCCCAGCATTTT.

The chain couples TRBV6-1 to TRBJ1-2, with TRBD1 as a possible D gene (6 bases). V lost 2 bases and J lost 8, with 18 bases in between. CDR1 and CDR2 from the germline V gene are MNHNS and SASEGT. This CDR3 has 15 amino acids. The CDR3 DNA is TGTGCCAGCAGTGAACGGGACACCCCTCTTTGGGGCTACACCTTC. This codes for CASSERDTPLWGYTF.

The chain joins TRBV27 to TRBJ1-4; D remains ambiguous. V shed 5 bases and J shed 3 bases, with 13 bases lying between them. Germline V gives CDR1 MNHEY, CDR2 SMNVEV (reference sequence). CDR3 length: 15 amino acids. CDR3 sequence: CASSRLRGANEKLFF. Here the CDR3 DNA reads TGTGCCAGCAGTAGGCTTCGGGGAGCTAATGAAAAACTGTTTTTT.

CDR3 amino acids: CASSRLGADYGYTF. The CDR3 DNA reads TGTGCCAGTAGTAGGCTGGGGGCGGACTATGGCTACACCTTC. This chain uses TRBV19 with TRBJ1-2; D is perhaps TRBD1 (6 bases). Per the germline V gene, CDR1 is LNHDA and CDR2 is SQIVND (reference sequence). The V gene lost 4 bases and the J gene lost 3 bases, with 12 bases spanning the gap. The CDR3 length is 14 residues.

This chain joins TRBV11-2 and TRBJ2-2; maybe TRBD1 (6 bases). The CDR3 is 14 residues long. Germline V CDR1 and CDR2: SGHAT, FQNNGV. The V and J ends lost 2 bases and 7 bases respectively, with 11 bases between them. This CDR3 is CASSLFSRGGELFF. As DNA, the CDR3 is TGTGCCAGCAGCTTATTTAGCAGGGGCGGGGAGCTGTTTTTT.

This rearrangement joins TRBV29-1 to TRBJ2-1; 12 bases line up with TRBD1. Germline V gene lookup returns CDR1 SQVTM and CDR2 ANQGSEA. Trimming cost V 4 bases and J 8 bases; bases outside gene matches: 9. The CDR3 is 15 amino acids. In DNA, the CDR3 is TGCAGCGTTGCCGGGACAGGGGGCGGGGGCGATGAGCAGTTCTTC. Its protein is CSVAGTGGGGDEQFF.

The chain links TRBV11-2 to TRBJ1-5; 7 nucleotides agree with TRBD1. After removal of 5 bases from V and 7 bases from J, the junction contained 8 bases not matched to a gene. This CDR3 comprises 14 residues. Germline V gene sequence: CDR1 SGHAT, CDR2 FQNNGV. In nucleotides, the CDR3 is TGTGCCAGCAGCAGACAGGGCCCTGGGCAGCCCCAGCATTTT. It is translated as CASSRQGPGQPQHF.

The chain recombines TRBV4-1 with TRBJ2-4, with 16 bases matching TRBD2. V shed 3 bases and J 0 bases; nucleotides not matched to a gene: 5. CDR1 is MGHRA and CDR2 is YSYEKL in the germline V gene. The length of the CDR3 is 19 residues. CDR3 region: CASSQTGLAGGGAKNIQYF. As DNA, the CDR3 is TGCGCCAGCAGCCAGACGGGACTAGCGGGGGGGGGAGCCAAAAACATTCAGTACTTC.

This clone was seen a handful of times. The CDR3 spells CASSLRRPEDTQYF. CDR3 sequence (DNA): TGCGCCAGCAGCTTGAGGAGGCCCGAAGATACGCAGTATTTT. This sequence joins TRBV5-1 and TRBJ2-3; a possible D gene is TRBD2 (5 bases). Germline V gene data show CDR1 as SGHRS and CDR2 as YFSETQ. The CDR3 is 14 residues long. V shed 1 base and J shed 5 bases, with 11 bases lying between them.

J is TRBJ1-4 and V is TRBV12-5, with D perhaps matching TRBD1 (5 bases). CDR1 and CDR2 from the germline V gene are LGHNT and FRNRAP. The CDR3 consists of 15 residues. With 1 base removed from V and 7 bases from J, the gap between germline ends came to 13 bases. In DNA form, the CDR3 reads TGTGCTAGTGGTTTGGCCGCAGGGCTGAGTGAAAAACTGTTTTTT. Its protein product is CASGLAAGLSEKLFF.

This clone was detected only once. The chain uses TRBV5-1 and TRBJ1-1, with D uncertain. CDR3 size: 13 residues. Germline V gene sequence: CDR1 SGHRS, CDR2 YFSETQ. V gave up 0 bases and J gave up 8 bases, with 11 bases separating them. This chain's CDR3 is CASSLEGGLEAFF. Here the CDR3 DNA reads TGCGCCAGCAGCTTGGAGGGCGGGTTGGAAGCTTTCTTT.

This sequence joins TRBV12-3 or TRBV12-4 and TRBJ2-5; a weak D match, TRBD1 (5 bases). With 9 bases removed from V and 4 bases from J, the gap between germline ends came to 12 bases. The CDR3 sequence is 12 residues long. In DNA, the CDR3 is TGTGCCAGGACAGTGGTAGGAGAGACCCAGTACTTC. Translated, it gives CARTVVGETQYF.

This clone was recorded once. J is TRBJ1-5 and V is TRBV6-2 or TRBV6-3; 8 bases match TRBD1. The CDR3 runs 15 residues. The trim removed 6 bases at V and 5 bases at J, leaving 9 bases unmatched. CDR1 and CDR2 from the germline V gene are MNHEY and SVGEGT. The CDR3 nucleotides read TGTGCCAGCAGCCCGCGGCAGGGGGCATATCAGCCCCAGCATTTT. As protein: CASSPRQGAYQPQHF.

The chain joins TRBV2 to TRBJ2-3, with TRBD1 matching over 10 bases. The length of the CDR3 is 16 residues. V shed 8 bases and J 1 base; nucleotides not matched to a gene: 9. In germline, CDR1 is SNHLY, CDR2 FYNNEI. The CDR3 is CASERDRGFRTDTQYF. The CDR3 DNA follows: TGTGCCAGCGAAAGGGACAGGGGTTTCCGCACAGATACGCAGTATTTT.

This clone has just a few counts. The chain couples TRBV3-1 (or the pseudogene TRBV3-2) to TRBJ2-7; TRBD1 aligns across 7 bases. Germline lookup yields CDR1 LGHDT and CDR2 YNNKEL (reference sequence). V shed 1 base, J shed 3 bases, and the junction held 6 bases outside the gene matches. This CDR3 has 15 residues. CDR3 nucleotide sequence: TGTGCCAGCAGCCAAGGGAGGACAGGAAGCTACGAGCAGTACGTC. Its translation: CASSQGRTGSYEQYV.

CDR3 sequence (DNA): TGTGCCAGCAGACCCCTCGGGGGTGGCTACACCTTC. Protein: CASRPLGGGYTF. The chain joins TRBV6-5 to TRBJ1-2; possibly TRBD1 for D (5 bases). V dropped 6 bases and J dropped 7 bases, with 12 bases sitting between them. The CDR3 consists of 12 residues. Germline assignment: CDR1 MNHEY and CDR2 SVGAGI.